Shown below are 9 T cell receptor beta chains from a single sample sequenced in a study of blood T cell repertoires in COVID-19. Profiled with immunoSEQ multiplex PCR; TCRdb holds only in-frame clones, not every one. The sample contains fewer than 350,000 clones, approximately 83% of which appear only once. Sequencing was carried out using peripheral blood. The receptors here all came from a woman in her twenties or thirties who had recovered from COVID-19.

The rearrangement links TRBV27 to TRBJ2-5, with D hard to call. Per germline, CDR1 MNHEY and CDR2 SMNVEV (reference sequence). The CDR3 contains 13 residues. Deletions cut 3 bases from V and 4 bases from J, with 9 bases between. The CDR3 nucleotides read TGTGCCAGCAGTTTTAGCTCCGGAGAGACCCAGTACTTC. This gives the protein CASSFSSGETQYF.

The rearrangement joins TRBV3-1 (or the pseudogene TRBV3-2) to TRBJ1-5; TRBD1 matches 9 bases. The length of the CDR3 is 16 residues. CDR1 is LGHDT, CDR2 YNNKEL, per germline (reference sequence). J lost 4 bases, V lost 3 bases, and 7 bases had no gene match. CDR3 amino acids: CASSHTGQGTNQPQHF. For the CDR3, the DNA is TGTGCCAGCAGCCATACTGGACAGGGGACGAATCAGCCCCAGCATTTT.

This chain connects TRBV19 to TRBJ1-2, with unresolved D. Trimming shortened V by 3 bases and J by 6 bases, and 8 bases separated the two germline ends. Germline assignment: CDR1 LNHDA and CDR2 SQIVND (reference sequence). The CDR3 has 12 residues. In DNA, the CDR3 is TGTGCCAGTAGTATTTCGGGGAATGGCTACACCTTC. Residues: CASSISGNGYTF.

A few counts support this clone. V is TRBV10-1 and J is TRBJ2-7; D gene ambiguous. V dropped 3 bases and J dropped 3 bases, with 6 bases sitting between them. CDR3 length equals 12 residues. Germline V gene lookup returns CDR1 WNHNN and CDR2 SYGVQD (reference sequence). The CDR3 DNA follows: TGCGCCAGCAGTGACCAGGTCTACGAGCAGTACTTC. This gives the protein CASSDQVYEQYF.

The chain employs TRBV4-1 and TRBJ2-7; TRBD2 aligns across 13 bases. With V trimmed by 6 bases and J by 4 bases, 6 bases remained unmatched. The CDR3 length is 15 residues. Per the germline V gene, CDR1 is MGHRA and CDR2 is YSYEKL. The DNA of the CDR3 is TGCGCCAGCAGTCTTGGGACTAGCGGGGAGTACGAGCAGTACTTC. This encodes CASSLGTSGEYEQYF.

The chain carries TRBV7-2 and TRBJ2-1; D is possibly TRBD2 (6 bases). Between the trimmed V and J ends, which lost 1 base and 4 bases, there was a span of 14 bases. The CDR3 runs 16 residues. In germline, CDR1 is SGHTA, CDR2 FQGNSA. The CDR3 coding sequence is TGTGCCAGCAGCTTAGATCCGCGGGGCCTATACAATGAGCAGTTCTTC. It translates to CASSLDPRGLYNEQFF.

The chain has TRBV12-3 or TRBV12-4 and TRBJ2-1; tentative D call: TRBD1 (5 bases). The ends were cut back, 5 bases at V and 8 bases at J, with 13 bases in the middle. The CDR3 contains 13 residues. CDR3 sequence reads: CASSSRVVDEQFF. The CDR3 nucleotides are TGTGCCAGCAGTAGCAGGGTCGTCGATGAGCAGTTCTTC.

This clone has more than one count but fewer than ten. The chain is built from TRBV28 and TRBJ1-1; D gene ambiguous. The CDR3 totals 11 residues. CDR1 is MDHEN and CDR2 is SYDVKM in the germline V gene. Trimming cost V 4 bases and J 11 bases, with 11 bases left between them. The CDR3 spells CASSSRVGAFF. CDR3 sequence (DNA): TGTGCCAGCAGTTCTCGGGTTGGGGCTTTCTTT.

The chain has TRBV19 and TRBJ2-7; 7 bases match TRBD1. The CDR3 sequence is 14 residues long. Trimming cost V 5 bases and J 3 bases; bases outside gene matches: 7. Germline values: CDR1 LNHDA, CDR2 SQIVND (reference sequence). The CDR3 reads CASSEGGGLYEQYF. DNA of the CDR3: TGTGCCAGTAGTGAAGGGGGCGGGCTCTACGAGCAGTACTTC.